The 12 T cell receptor beta chains given below trace back to one sample, sequenced in a study of breast tumors, draining lymph nodes, adjacent tissues. TCRdb reanalysed the multiplex PCR reads using MiXCR and keeps one entry per CDR3 protein. The data hold 180,000 or so distinct CDR3 sequences, with around a third observed a single time. Axillary draining lymph nodes of breast cancer patients supplied the node samples. Sequenced sample: axillary lymph node tissue. These TCRs come from a female donor with breast cancer. Some clones in this sample may be carry-over from other donors' samples.

This clonotype was found many times. The rearrangement links TRBV2 to TRBJ1-2; D is unclear. This CDR3 contains 13 residues. Trimming removed 8 bases at V and 2 bases at J, with 12 bases between. From germline, CDR1 is SNHLY and CDR2 FYNNEI. The CDR3, as DNA: TGTGCCAGCGCGCCGGAAGGAAACTATGGCTACACCTTC. Residues: CASAPEGNYGYTF. Full variable domain (outside the CDR3, taken from reference TRBV2 and TRBJ1-2): EPEVTQTPSHQVTQMGQEVILRCVPISNHLYFYWYRQILGQKVEFLVSFYNNEISEKSEIFDDQFSVERPDGSNFTLKIRSTKLEDSAMYFCASAPEGNYGYTFGSGTRLTVV.

J is TRBJ2-1 and V is TRBV12-3 or TRBV12-4; D perhaps matches TRBD1 (5 bases). This CDR3 has 12 amino acids. The CDR3 spells CAPKAGYDEQFF. The CDR3, as DNA: TGTGCTCCCAAGGCAGGGTACGATGAGCAGTTCTTC.

This clonotype was counted ten times or more. The CDR3 nucleotides are TGCAGTGCTAGAGTCGCCCCGGAGGACAGGGGGAGGTATGGCTACACCTTC. It encodes CSARVAPEDRGRYGYTF. This chain links TRBV20-1 with TRBJ1-2, with 10 bases lining up with TRBD1. This CDR3 is 17 amino acids long. Germline-derived CDR1 and CDR2 are DFQATT and SNEGSKA (reference sequence). The V and J ends lost 1 base and 5 bases, in that order; junction bases with no gene match: 13.

This clonotype occurred many times. This may be a read error: a much more frequent sequence differs by one nucleotide. The chain uses TRBV6-1 and TRBJ2-3, with TRBD2 identical over 8 bases. V shed 7 bases and J 2 bases; nucleotides not matched to a gene: 8. The CDR3 consists of 15 residues. Germline V lookup: CDR1 MNHNS, CDR2 SASEGT. CDR3 amino acids: CASKQAGVITDTQYF. The CDR3 region has the DNA TGTGCCAGCAAACAAGCGGGAGTCATCACAGATACGCAGTATTTT.

This clonotype has just a few counts. The chain is built from TRBV28 and TRBJ1-5, with 11 bases identical to TRBD1. The germline V gene has CDR1 MDHEN and CDR2 SYDVKM. Losses at the gene ends were 9 bases for V and 0 bases for J; bases not matched to a gene: 10. The CDR3 totals 17 residues. The CDR3 sequence is CASGRDRGVYSNQPQHF. Written as DNA, the CDR3 is TGTGCCAGTGGGCGGGACAGGGGGGTCTATAGCAATCAGCCCCAGCATTTT.

This clonotype was observed at least ten times. This chain joins TRBV2 and TRBJ1-6; 7 nucleotides match TRBD1. The CDR3 runs to 17 residues. Germline V gene data show CDR1 as SNHLY and CDR2 as FYNNEI. J gave up 0 bases and V 8 bases, and 10 bases lay outside the gene matches. Here the CDR3 DNA reads TGTGCCAGCCTGGGACAGTTCCTAAGCTCCTATAATTCACCCCTCCACTTT. It encodes CASLGQFLSSYNSPLHF.

This rearrangement joins TRBV7-3 to TRBJ2-3; no definite D call. The CDR3 is made up of 15 amino acids. Trimming pared 5 bases from V and 11 bases from J, leaving 23 bases between. From germline, CDR1 is SGHTA and CDR2 FQGTGA. This CDR3 is CASSRQPLGNNEQYF. CDR3 DNA sequence: TGTGCCAGCAGCCGTCAGCCCCTGGGGAACAATGAGCAGTATTTT.

The sample holds many counts of this clonotype. The genes are TRBV29-1 and TRBJ2-7; D gene ambiguous. CDR3 length: 12 amino acids. Trimming removed 4 bases from V and 4 bases from J, with 11 bases in between. Germline V CDR1 and CDR2: SQVTM, ANQGSEA. The CDR3 region is CSVAASGYEQYF. In nucleotides, the CDR3 is TGCAGCGTTGCGGCCTCGGGTTACGAGCAGTACTTC.

This clonotype was detected many times. The V and J genes are TRBV30 and TRBJ2-6; D possibly matches TRBD1 or TRBD2 (5 bases each). Germline V gene data show CDR1 as GTSNPN and CDR2 as SVGIG (reference sequence). The CDR3 is 16 residues long. V gave up 2 bases and J gave up 2 bases, with 13 bases separating them. The CDR3 protein is CAWSPGPYAGANVLTF. CDR3 nucleotides: TGTGCCTGGAGTCCGGGACCCTACGCTGGGGCCAACGTCCTGACTTTC.

At least ten counts were recorded for this clonotype. V is TRBV20-1 and J is TRBJ2-1; no clear D. Germline lookup yields CDR1 DFQATT and CDR2 SNEGSKA (reference sequence). V was pared by 1 base and J by 0 bases, with 7 bases between. This CDR3 contains 14 residues. DNA of the CDR3: TGCAGTGCTAGAGGAGGCTACTCCTACAATGAGCAGTTCTTC. It translates to CSARGGYSYNEQFF.

This clonotype was seen more than once but under ten times. The chain couples TRBV30 to TRBJ2-1; 7 bases agree with TRBD2. From germline, CDR1 is GTSNPN and CDR2 SVGIG (reference sequence). CDR3 length: 13 amino acids. V was pared by 3 bases and J by 9 bases, with 8 bases of the junction left unmatched. CDR3 residues: CAWRGGGWSEQFF. In DNA, the CDR3 is TGTGCCTGGAGGGGGGGGGGATGGAGTGAGCAGTTCTTC.

This clonotype was picked up many times. V is TRBV7-8 and J is TRBJ2-7, with a possible D match to TRBD1 (6 bases). The germline V and J ends were trimmed by 5 bases and 5 bases, with 16 bases remaining between them. The germline gives CDR1 SGHVS, CDR2 FQNEAQ. CDR3 length: 14 residues. CDR3 nucleotides: TGTGCCAGCAGCCTACGGGACACGCGCGACGAGCAGTACTTC. Translated: CASSLRDTRDEQYF.